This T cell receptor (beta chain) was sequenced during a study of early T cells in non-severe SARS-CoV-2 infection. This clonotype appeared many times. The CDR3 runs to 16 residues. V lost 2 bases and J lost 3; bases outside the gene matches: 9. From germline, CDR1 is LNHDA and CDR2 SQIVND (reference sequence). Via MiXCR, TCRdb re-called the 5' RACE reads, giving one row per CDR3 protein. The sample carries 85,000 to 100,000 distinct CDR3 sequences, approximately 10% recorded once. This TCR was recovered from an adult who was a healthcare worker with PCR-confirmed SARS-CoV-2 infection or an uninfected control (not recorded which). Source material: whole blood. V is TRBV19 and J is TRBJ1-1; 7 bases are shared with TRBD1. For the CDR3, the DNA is TGTGCCAGTAGTATACCGGCAGGGGGGAGAGACACTGAAGCTTTCTTT. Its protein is CASSIPAGGRDTEAFF.